This T cell receptor (beta chain) was sequenced during a study of OX40 agonist ivuxolimab in advanced cancers. Method: immunoSEQ multiplex PCR; TCRdb's copy keeps in-frame clones and lacks some. Of 35,000 or so clones in the sample, 76% were seen once. Sampled blood was obtained at baseline, cycle 4 day 1, and cycle 7 day 1. The source is an adult with an advanced solid tumor such as melanoma, head and neck, liver or kidney cancer. This material consisted of CD4+ or CD8+ T cells sorted from blood, taken in a trial of the OX40 agonist ivuxolimab.

The CDR3 DNA reads as TGTGCCAGCAGTTACTCGAGGGACACCGTAGAAACCATATATTTT. This gives the protein CASSYSRDTVETIYF. The chain has TRBV6-6 and TRBJ1-3; weak D call: TRBD1 (6 bases). The CDR3 runs to 15 residues. Germline loops: CDR1 MNHNY, CDR2 SVGAGI (reference sequence). Between the trimmed V and J ends, which lost 0 bases and 10 bases, there was a span of 16 bases.